These T cell receptor beta chains were read from a single sample in a study of identical twins. TCRdb reprocessed the 5' RACE reads with MiXCR, giving one entry per CDR3 protein. The sample has about 810,000 distinct CDR3 sequences, around an eighth seen once. These sequences were also reported in another study, on yellow fever vaccine responses in identical twins.

The material sequenced was PBMCs. The receptors were sampled from a woman younger than 35 in good health. Each CDR3 is given with its conserved first and last residue. D genes are given only for firm matches. Clone size is given for some rows only: seen once, a few or many times, or a class if the clone is expanded.

v_call: TRBV10-1
clone_size: .
j_call: TRBJ2-1
d_call: .
cdr3_aa: CASGRSGTSYNEQFF
cdr3_nt: TGCGCCAGCGGGCGGTCTGGTACCTCCTACAATGAGCAGTTCTTC

v_call: TRBV7-3
clone_size: few
j_call: TRBJ2-2
d_call: .
cdr3_aa: CASSLDGVSGELFF
cdr3_nt: TGTGCCAGCAGCTTAGACGGGGTATCCGGGGAGCTGTTTTTT

v_call: TRBV6-2/TRBV6-3
clone_size: .
j_call: TRBJ2-2
d_call: TRBD1
cdr3_aa: CASSAKGAGTGELFF
cdr3_nt: TGTGCCAGCAGTGCGAAGGGGGCAGGCACCGGGGAGCTGTTTTTT

v_call: TRBV7-3
clone_size: .
j_call: TRBJ2-1
d_call: .
cdr3_aa: CASSSTALQGSDEQFF
cdr3_nt: TGTGCCAGCAGCTCTACGGCATTACAGGGATCCGATGAGCAGTTCTTC

v_call: TRBV4-2
clone_size: many
j_call: TRBJ2-1
d_call: TRBD2
cdr3_aa: CASSQGPVADIYGGVLF
cdr3_nt: TGTGCCAGCAGCCAAGGCCCGGTCGCGGATATATATGGGGGGGTTCTCTTC

v_call: TRBV20-1
clone_size: few
j_call: TRBJ2-3
d_call: TRBD2
cdr3_aa: CSARDPKRGGTDTQYF
cdr3_nt: TGCAGTGCTAGAGATCCAAAGCGGGGGGGCACAGATACGCAGTATTTT

v_call: TRBV12-3/TRBV12-4
clone_size: .
j_call: TRBJ2-1
d_call: TRBD1
cdr3_aa: CASSKTGSYNEQFF
cdr3_nt: TGTGCCAGCAGCAAGACAGGGTCCTACAATGAGCAGTTCTTC

v_call: TRBV6-1
clone_size: .
j_call: TRBJ1-2
d_call: .
cdr3_aa: CASGDWRDGYTF
cdr3_nt: TGTGCCAGCGGAGATTGGAGGGACGGCTACACCTTC

v_call: TRBV11-3
clone_size: .
j_call: TRBJ2-2
d_call: .
cdr3_aa: CASSLLTGEYTGELFF
cdr3_nt: TGTGCCAGCAGCTTACTGACAGGAGAATACACCGGGGAGCTGTTTTTT

v_call: TRBV5-1
clone_size: .
j_call: TRBJ2-1
d_call: .
cdr3_aa: CASSLRLGNNEQFF
cdr3_nt: TGCGCCAGCAGCTTGAGGCTAGGCAACAATGAGCAGTTCTTC

v_call: TRBV6-5
clone_size: few
j_call: TRBJ1-5
d_call: .
cdr3_aa: CASSYSGEDQPQHF
cdr3_nt: TGTGCCAGCAGTTACTCGGGGGAGGATCAGCCCCAGCATTTT

v_call: TRBV18
clone_size: few
j_call: TRBJ1-6
d_call: .
cdr3_aa: CASSPKAENSPLHF
cdr3_nt: TGTGCCAGCTCACCAAAGGCCGAAAATTCACCCCTCCACTTT

v_call: TRBV3-1
clone_size: .
j_call: TRBJ1-1
d_call: .
cdr3_aa: CASSQAVGVRTEAFF
cdr3_nt: TGTGCCAGCAGCCAAGCGGTGGGGGTAAGAACTGAAGCTTTCTTT

v_call: TRBV5-6
clone_size: few
j_call: TRBJ2-1
d_call: .
cdr3_aa: CASSYPGTIYNEQFF
cdr3_nt: TGTGCCAGCAGTTACCCCGGGACAATCTACAATGAGCAGTTCTTC

v_call: TRBV15
clone_size: few
j_call: TRBJ2-1
d_call: TRBD2
cdr3_aa: CATSQRGGRNEQFF
cdr3_nt: TGTGCCACCAGTCAGCGGGGGGGCCGCAATGAGCAGTTCTTC

v_call: TRBV5-6
clone_size: .
j_call: TRBJ1-4
d_call: TRBD1
cdr3_aa: CASSFTGTGGAGEKLFF
cdr3_nt: TGTGCCAGCAGCTTCACCGGGACAGGGGGCGCTGGCGAAAAACTGTTTTTT

v_call: TRBV5-1
clone_size: few
j_call: TRBJ2-2
d_call: TRBD1
cdr3_aa: CASASGQGAAGELFF
cdr3_nt: TGCGCCAGTGCCTCGGGACAGGGGGCAGCCGGGGAGCTGTTTTTT

v_call: TRBV5-1
clone_size: many
j_call: TRBJ2-3
d_call: TRBD1
cdr3_aa: CASSLLDRGSTDTQYF
cdr3_nt: TGCGCCAGCAGCTTGCTGGACAGGGGAAGCACAGATACGCAGTATTTT

v_call: TRBV6-2/TRBV6-3
clone_size: few
j_call: TRBJ2-1
d_call: TRBD2
cdr3_aa: CASGWRGDYNEQFF
cdr3_nt: TGTGCCAGCGGTTGGCGGGGGGACTACAATGAGCAGTTCTTC

v_call: TRBV27
clone_size: many
j_call: TRBJ1-1
d_call: TRBD1
cdr3_aa: CASTPDRENTEAFF
cdr3_nt: TGTGCCAGCACGCCGGACAGGGAGAACACTGAAGCTTTCTTT

v_call: TRBV12-3/TRBV12-4
clone_size: .
j_call: TRBJ2-7
d_call: .
cdr3_aa: CASLLGGSYEQYF
cdr3_nt: TGTGCCAGTTTACTGGGGGGCTCCTACGAGCAGTACTTC

v_call: TRBV5-1
clone_size: .
j_call: TRBJ2-5
d_call: .
cdr3_aa: CASSFIPGVAGDQYF
cdr3_nt: TGCGCCAGCAGCTTCATTCCGGGAGTGGCAGGTGACCAGTACTTC

v_call: TRBV12-3/TRBV12-4
clone_size: .
j_call: TRBJ2-1
d_call: .
cdr3_aa: CASSPQKRALGDNEQFF
cdr3_nt: TGTGCCAGCAGCCCCCAGAAGCGGGCGCTTGGAGACAATGAGCAGTTCTTC

v_call: TRBV10-2
clone_size: many
j_call: TRBJ2-7
d_call: TRBD2
cdr3_aa: CASSLGTSGTYEQYF
cdr3_nt: TGTGCCAGCAGCCTAGGGACTAGCGGGACCTACGAGCAGTACTTC

v_call: TRBV29-1
clone_size: many
j_call: TRBJ1-1
d_call: TRBD1
cdr3_aa: CSVEGQVRGTEAFF
cdr3_nt: TGCAGCGTTGAGGGACAGGTCAGAGGGACTGAAGCTTTCTTT

v_call: TRBV10-3
clone_size: many
j_call: TRBJ2-5
d_call: TRBD1
cdr3_aa: CAINSGTGGKETQYF
cdr3_nt: TGTGCCATCAACTCCGGGACAGGGGGAAAAGAGACCCAGTACTTC

v_call: TRBV5-6
clone_size: .
j_call: TRBJ2-2
d_call: .
cdr3_aa: CASSIGLRDTGELFF
cdr3_nt: TGTGCCAGCAGCATCGGACTACGGGACACCGGGGAGCTGTTTTTT

v_call: TRBV5-5
clone_size: few
j_call: TRBJ2-1
d_call: .
cdr3_aa: CASSLGADTQFF
cdr3_nt: TGTGCCAGCAGCTTGGGGGCTGACACGCAGTTCTTC

v_call: TRBV4-2
clone_size: many
j_call: TRBJ2-1
d_call: .
cdr3_aa: CASSQAISYNEQFF
cdr3_nt: TGTGCCAGCAGCCAAGCGATTTCCTACAATGAGCAGTTCTTC

v_call: TRBV11-1
clone_size: few
j_call: TRBJ2-2
d_call: .
cdr3_aa: CASSLGVVAGRRTGELFF
cdr3_nt: TGTGCCAGCAGCTTAGGGGTGGTGGCGGGTCGGCGAACCGGGGAGCTGTTTTTT

v_call: TRBV7-2
clone_size: .
j_call: TRBJ2-1
d_call: TRBD2
cdr3_aa: CASSLAGGTHPYNEQFF
cdr3_nt: TGTGCCAGCAGCTTAGCCGGGGGGACTCATCCCTACAATGAGCAGTTCTTC

v_call: TRBV2
clone_size: many
j_call: TRBJ1-3
d_call: .
cdr3_aa: CASSGDLLTQGGNTIYF
cdr3_nt: TGTGCCAGCAGTGGGGATTTACTGACTCAAGGGGGAAACACCATATATTTT

v_call: TRBV19
clone_size: few
j_call: TRBJ1-1
d_call: .
cdr3_aa: CASSTDRMNTEAFF
cdr3_nt: TGTGCCAGTAGTACCGACCGAATGAACACTGAAGCTTTCTTT

v_call: TRBV9
clone_size: .
j_call: TRBJ2-7
d_call: .
cdr3_aa: CASSVGLAPYEQYF
cdr3_nt: TGTGCCAGCAGCGTAGGTCTAGCCCCCTACGAGCAGTACTTC

v_call: TRBV2
clone_size: few
j_call: TRBJ2-1
d_call: .
cdr3_aa: CASRNQDFKQFF
cdr3_nt: TGTGCCAGCAGGAACCAGGACTTCAAACAGTTCTTC

v_call: TRBV15
clone_size: few
j_call: TRBJ2-3
d_call: .
cdr3_aa: CATSRVGSTDTQYF
cdr3_nt: TGTGCCACCAGCAGAGTAGGAAGCACAGATACGCAGTATTTT

v_call: TRBV9
clone_size: .
j_call: TRBJ2-1
d_call: TRBD2
cdr3_aa: CASSVGGRTNEQFF
cdr3_nt: TGTGCCAGCAGCGTAGGCGGGAGGACGAATGAGCAGTTCTTC

v_call: TRBV27
clone_size: .
j_call: TRBJ1-2
d_call: .
cdr3_aa: CASSLQGKANYGYTF
cdr3_nt: TGTGCCAGCAGTCTCCAGGGGAAAGCTAACTATGGCTACACCTTC

v_call: TRBV24-1
clone_size: many
j_call: TRBJ2-1
d_call: TRBD2
cdr3_aa: CATSDPQRERAYNEQFF
cdr3_nt: TGTGCCACCAGTGACCCTCAGCGGGAGAGGGCCTACAATGAGCAGTTCTTC

v_call: TRBV4-1
clone_size: .
j_call: TRBJ2-1
d_call: .
cdr3_aa: CASRQAHGGSNEQFF
cdr3_nt: TGCGCCAGCAGGCAGGCCCACGGAGGTTCGAATGAGCAGTTCTTC

v_call: TRBV18
clone_size: .
j_call: TRBJ2-3
d_call: TRBD2
cdr3_aa: CASSPPSGGTQYF
cdr3_nt: TGTGCCAGCTCACCACCTAGCGGGGGCACGCAGTATTTT

v_call: TRBV6-5
clone_size: .
j_call: TRBJ2-4
d_call: .
cdr3_aa: CASSYSKGAKNIQYF
cdr3_nt: TGTGCCAGCAGTTACTCGAAGGGGGCCAAAAACATTCAGTACTTC

v_call: TRBV28
clone_size: many
j_call: TRBJ2-6
d_call: .
cdr3_aa: CASSSNSQVLRSGANVLTF
cdr3_nt: TGTGCCAGCAGTTCTAACTCGCAGGTATTAAGATCTGGGGCCAACGTCCTGACTTTC

v_call: TRBV10-2
clone_size: .
j_call: TRBJ2-1
d_call: .
cdr3_aa: CASSELSPYNEQFF
cdr3_nt: TGCGCCAGCAGTGAGTTGTCACCCTACAATGAGCAGTTCTTC

v_call: TRBV6-1
clone_size: .
j_call: TRBJ1-5
d_call: TRBD1
cdr3_aa: CASSRGPRQPQHF
cdr3_nt: TGTGCCAGCAGCAGGGGGCCGAGACAGCCCCAGCATTTT